This entry lists 17 T cell receptor beta chains sequenced from one sample in a study of blood T cell repertoires in COVID-19. Sequenced by immunoSEQ multiplex PCR; TCRdb stores in-frame clones only, minus some. The sample has some 320,000 clones, 85% seen once. Sequencing used PBMCs or T cells enriched from blood (not recorded which). These receptors all stem from a woman aged 30 to 39 who had been exposed to COVID-19.

Note on this clone: Other DNA sequences in this sample translate to the same CDR3. V and J are TRBV12-3 or TRBV12-4 and TRBJ1-5, with D unresolved. The CDR3 runs 11 residues. V was shortened by 6 bases and J by 7 bases, with 7 bases between the two germline ends. For the CDR3, the DNA is TGTGCCAGCAGCTCAGGCCAGCCCCAGCATTTT. The encoded protein is CASSSGQPQHF.

This clone has just one count. V is TRBV10-1 and J is TRBJ2-4; D is uncertain. Germline assignment: CDR1 WNHNN and CDR2 SYGVQD (reference sequence). The CDR3 is 13 residues long. V was trimmed by 3 bases and J by 5 bases, leaving 8 bases between them. The CDR3 protein is CASSDGGENIQYF. In DNA, the CDR3 is TGCGCCAGCAGTGATGGTGGAGAAAACATTCAGTACTTC.

The chain joins TRBV10-1 to TRBJ2-5, with 10 nucleotides matching TRBD1. Trimming removed 10 bases from V and 5 bases from J; junction bases left unmatched: 10. The CDR3 sequence is 14 residues long. Germline V gives CDR1 WNHNN, CDR2 SYGVQD (reference sequence). This chain's CDR3 is CAIPDRGLKETQYF. In nucleotides, the CDR3 is TGCGCCATCCCTGACAGGGGGCTAAAGGAGACCCAGTACTTC.

The chain joins TRBV30 to TRBJ2-3; 9 bases map to TRBD2. The CDR3 sequence is 14 residues long. Germline CDR1 GTSNPN, CDR2 SVGIG (reference sequence). Unmatched junction bases numbered 6, after V lost 4 bases and J lost 4 bases. The CDR3 DNA sequence: TGTGCCTGGACCCGCGGGAGGGCCCCAGATACGCAGTATTTT. Translation: CAWTRGRAPDTQYF.

The chain uses TRBV27 and TRBJ2-7; D possibly corresponds to TRBD2 (5 bases). Between the trimmed V and J ends, which lost 2 bases and 3 bases, there was a span of 14 bases. Per the germline V gene, CDR1 is MNHEY and CDR2 is SMNVEV (reference sequence). The CDR3 is 15 amino acids. The CDR3 region has the DNA TGTGCCAGCAGTTTAGCGCGGACTGGAAACTACGAGCAGTACTTC. Amino acids: CASSLARTGNYEQYF.

The V and J genes are TRBV11-2 and TRBJ2-3; D remains ambiguous. The V end was cut by 2 bases, the J end by 7 bases, with 7 bases between. The V gene's germline CDR1 is SGHAT and CDR2 FQNNGV. The CDR3 spans 12 residues. The CDR3 nucleotides are TGTGCCAGCAGCTTAACAGTGAATACGCAGTATTTT. It translates to CASSLTVNTQYF.

Note on this clone: Different DNA sequences within this sample yield the same CDR3. The chain employs TRBV2 and TRBJ1-1; D gene ambiguous. The CDR3 consists of 11 residues. The germline V and J ends were trimmed by 6 bases and 3 bases, with 5 bases remaining between them. Germline lookup yields CDR1 SNHLY and CDR2 FYNNEI. CDR3 region: CASSVYTEAFF. For the CDR3, the DNA is TGTGCCAGCAGCGTCTACACTGAAGCTTTCTTT.

This chain links TRBV7-2 with TRBJ2-6, with D perhaps TRBD2 (5 bases). Germline V gene sequence: CDR1 SGHTA, CDR2 FQGNSA. Trimming pared 5 bases from V and 2 bases from J, leaving 19 bases between. The CDR3 loop spans 18 amino acids. CDR3 region: CASSVLGLAGTGANVLTF. CDR3 coding DNA: TGTGCCAGCAGCGTACTCGGACTGGCCGGCACTGGGGCCAACGTCCTGACTTTC.

The rearrangement uses TRBV7-3 and TRBJ2-2; D is unclear. The CDR3 is 16 residues long. Between the trimmed V and J ends, which lost 2 bases and 0 bases, there was a span of 10 bases. Germline CDR1 is SGHTA and CDR2 is FQGTGA. CDR3 sequence: CASSLAYPANTGELFF. CDR3 DNA: TGTGCCAGCAGCTTAGCATATCCGGCGAACACCGGGGAGCTGTTTTTT.

The chain couples TRBV28 to TRBJ2-7; 8 bases fit TRBD1. Germline V gene data show CDR1 as MDHEN and CDR2 as SYDVKM. This CDR3 comprises 15 residues. V lost 6 bases to trimming and J lost 4 bases; unmatched junction nucleotides: 11. CDR3 protein: CASRPYGQGHYEQYF. The DNA of the CDR3 is TGTGCCAGCAGACCGTACGGACAGGGTCATTACGAGCAGTACTTC.

The gene calls are TRBV16 and TRBJ1-1; D gene uncertain. V lost 1 base and J lost 5, with 20 bases in between. Germline V gives CDR1 KGHSY, CDR2 FQNENV. The CDR3 length is 17 residues. CDR3 nucleotides: TGTGCCAGCAGCCAATGGATGGTAGGTACGGGAGGGACTGAAGCTTTCTTT. This gives the protein CASSQWMVGTGGTEAFF. The full variable domain, its missing parts supplied by reference TRBV16 and TRBJ1-1, is GEEVAQTPKHLVRGEGQKAKLYCAPIKGHSYVFWYQQVLKNEFKFLISFQNENVFDETGMPKERFSAKCLPNSPCSLEIQATKLEDSAVYFCASSQWMVGTGGTEAFFGQGTRLTVV.

This clone has a handful of counts. This rearrangement joins TRBV7-2 to TRBJ2-3; 11 positions match TRBD2. The CDR3 contains 16 residues. CDR1 SGHTA and CDR2 FQGNSA come from the germline V gene. The V gene end was trimmed by 5 bases and the J gene end by 6 bases; junction bases not matched to a gene: 10. In DNA, the CDR3 is TGTGCCAGCAGCCCCTCCCTAGCGGGAGGATTGGATACGCAGTATTTT. Protein: CASSPSLAGGLDTQYF.

This clone was seen only once. CDR3 in amino acids: CSAWDRNTEAFF. The CDR3 DNA follows: TGCAGCGCCTGGGACAGGAACACTGAAGCTTTCTTT. V is TRBV29-1 and J is TRBJ1-1; TRBD1 agrees at 7 bases. Trimming removed 7 bases from V and 1 base from J; junction bases left unmatched: 3. The germline gives CDR1 SQVTM, CDR2 ANQGSEA. The CDR3 has 12 residues. Looking up the rest from reference TRBV29-1 and TRBJ1-1 gives the full variable domain: SAVISQKPSRDICQRGTSLTIQCQVDSQVTMMFWYRQQPGQSLTLIATANQGSEATYESGFVIDKFPISRPNLTFSTLTVSNMSPEDSSIYLCSAWDRNTEAFFGQGTRLTVV.

The chain employs TRBV6-2 or TRBV6-3 and TRBJ1-5, with 10 bases fitting TRBD1. Looked up from germline, CDR1 is MNHEY and CDR2 is SVGEGT. The CDR3 runs to 20 residues. After removal of 2 bases from V and 0 bases from J, the junction contained 13 bases not matched to a gene. CDR3 sequence reads: CASSYETGTGVPYSNQPQHF. Written as DNA, the CDR3 is TGTGCCAGCAGTTACGAAACCGGGACAGGGGTTCCTTATAGCAATCAGCCCCAGCATTTT.

The CDR3 region has the DNA TGTGCCAGTAGATCGAGACAGGAATCCTACGAGCAGTACTTC. Its translation is CASRSRQESYEQYF. V usage is TRBV19 and J usage is TRBJ2-7; a possible D gene is TRBD1 (6 bases). Deletions cut 6 bases from V and 1 base from J, with 13 bases between. Germline CDR1 LNHDA, CDR2 SQIVND (reference sequence). The CDR3 is 14 residues long.

This clone was counted once. The V gene is TRBV5-6, the J gene TRBJ1-2; possible D gene TRBD1, 6 bases. The CDR3 contains 13 residues. The V end was cut by 5 bases, the J end by 3 bases, with 11 bases between. Germline CDR1 reads SGHDT; CDR2 reads YYEEEE. CDR3 residues: CASRAQGDYGYTF. CDR3 DNA: TGTGCCAGCAGGGCACAGGGTGACTATGGCTACACCTTC.

The CDR3: CASDSRDSYNQPQHF. CDR3 DNA sequence: TGTGCCAGTGATAGCCGGGACAGCTATAATCAGCCCCAGCATTTT. V usage is TRBV19 and J usage is TRBJ1-5, with 7 bases that match TRBD1. From germline, CDR1 is LNHDA and CDR2 SQIVND (reference sequence). This CDR3 is built from 15 residues. Germline trimming cut 8 bases from V and 4 bases from J; bases unmatched to any gene: 11.